This note documents a single T cell receptor beta chain sequence. No antigen is known for it. PCR amplification relied on 60 Vbeta primers (plus 13 Jbeta primers). Sequenced by immunoSEQ multiplex PCR; TCRdb stores in-frame clones only, minus some. The repertoire has roughly 99,000 clones, over 60% of them found once; the top ten carry roughly a sixth. This entry is derived from a study of cytomegalovirus exposure and HLA in healthy donors. Study conclusions and caveats: Within a later analysis, the majority of CMV-associated TCR beta chains appeared HLA-restricted. Reports indicate that TCR beta sequences accurately predicted the HLA-A and HLA-B alleles of most subjects. In a later analysis, at a false discovery rate of 0.05, about 15,000 TCR beta sequences were associated with HLA alleles.

The CDR3 runs to 15 residues. Germline CDR1 is SGDLS and CDR2 is YYNGEE. V was trimmed by 0 bases and J by 4 bases, leaving 10 bases between them. The chain carries TRBV9 and TRBJ2-2, with a tentative D call TRBD1 (5 bases). This clonotype was sampled from a man in his sixties in good health and CMV-seropositive. The sample consisted of PBMCs. For the CDR3, the DNA is TGTGCCAGCAGCGTAGGGGGTAGGGGCACCGGGGAGCTGTTTTTT. Residues: CASSVGGRGTGELFF.